This TCR beta chain was captured by sequencing in a study of T-cell reconstitution after alpha-beta-depleted transplantation in children (dated by TCRdb to about 2016). General notes on the study: Using TCR repertoire profiling, the study followed T-cell immune reconstitution in a quantitative way in children after TCRalphabeta/CD19-depleted allogeneic hematopoietic cell transplantation.

The germline V gene supplies CDR1 SGHAT and CDR2 FQNNGV. CDR3 length: 18 amino acids, cysteine to phenylalanine. The retained sequence is limited to the CDR3, 54 bases, with the frame set at the first base. The junction shows trimming of 5 bases on V and 0 bases on J, and the gene matches do not reach 13 bases of it. What the authors observed across the whole study: The frequencies of hyperexpanded clones fell over the following months, and after one year, T-cell counts and TCRbeta diversity were mostly attributed to newly produced T cells. In some patients, the high TCRbeta diversity seen at day 60 was put down to recipient T cells and intrathymic progenitors that had survived conditioning. Apparently early alphabetaT-cell count recovery about two months after transplant reportedly relied on only several hundred rapidly expanded clones derived from non-depleted graft cells.

This clonotype came up a few times. What this receptor recognizes is not known. Base-call qualities are not available, and no considerably larger clone is one nucleotide away. Explained via the paper, the treatment or condition label denotes: allogeneic hematopoietic cell transplantation with graft depleted of TCRalphabeta T cells and CD19 B cells. TCRalphabeta/CD19-depleted allogeneic hematopoietic cell grafts were given to the transplant recipients, all of whom were children. The library was made by PCR. Sequencing was carried out with an Illumina HiSeq 2500. TCR library preparation used molecular barcoding, with unique molecular identifiers applied to normalize quantification of the TCRbeta repertoire. TCRdb trimmed the raw reads at Q25, called clones with MiXCR and kept productive beta chains. Each CDR3 protein gets just one entry, which takes the most common genes and DNA from the rows behind it. In all, the sample holds around 670,000 distinct CDR3 sequences, and around 12% of those were seen once. The ten largest clones capture around 0.76% of the sample.

Sequenced material: PBMCs, taken before TCRalphabeta/CD19-depleted stem cell transplant. This sequence originates from a girl under 10 years old with congenital amegakaryocytic thrombocytopenia, due to receive a stem cell transplant. The rearrangement combines TRBV11-2 with TRBJ1-1, with 9 bases aligning to TRBD1. Here the CDR3 is given as CASSPETGGLLMNTEAFF. In nucleotides, the sequence is TGTGCCAGCAGCCCAGAGACAGGGGGTTTACTTATGAACACTGAAGCTTTCTTT.